This T cell receptor (beta chain) was profiled in a study of blood T cell repertoires in COVID-19. Background on the study: Sources were T cells, B-cell-depleted T cells, or PBMCs; the material itself was cDNA or gDNA.

Original processing methods: From reference gene primer amplification, estimates of nucleated cell counts were derived. The table came from immunoSEQ multiplex PCR; TCRdb's copy has only in-frame clones and leaves some out. V and J calls and clone size follow that table, whereas D and trimming were derived from the DNA. Of some 210,000 clones listed, 70% to 90% are singletons. Looked up from germline, CDR1 is DFQATT and CDR2 is SNEGSKA (reference sequence). The CDR3 has 18 amino acids. V shed 3 bases and J 0 bases; nucleotides not matched to a gene: 10. Sequenced: PBMCs or T cells enriched from blood (not recorded which). The J gene is TRBJ2-1, the V gene TRBV20-1, with 11 bases lining up with TRBD2. This sequence originates from a man between 25 and 39 years old with acute COVID-19. Written as DNA, the CDR3 is TGCAGTGCTAGTAACTTAGCGGGGGGGCCGAGCTCCTACAATGAGCAGTTCTTC. It is translated as CSASNLAGGPSSYNEQFF.